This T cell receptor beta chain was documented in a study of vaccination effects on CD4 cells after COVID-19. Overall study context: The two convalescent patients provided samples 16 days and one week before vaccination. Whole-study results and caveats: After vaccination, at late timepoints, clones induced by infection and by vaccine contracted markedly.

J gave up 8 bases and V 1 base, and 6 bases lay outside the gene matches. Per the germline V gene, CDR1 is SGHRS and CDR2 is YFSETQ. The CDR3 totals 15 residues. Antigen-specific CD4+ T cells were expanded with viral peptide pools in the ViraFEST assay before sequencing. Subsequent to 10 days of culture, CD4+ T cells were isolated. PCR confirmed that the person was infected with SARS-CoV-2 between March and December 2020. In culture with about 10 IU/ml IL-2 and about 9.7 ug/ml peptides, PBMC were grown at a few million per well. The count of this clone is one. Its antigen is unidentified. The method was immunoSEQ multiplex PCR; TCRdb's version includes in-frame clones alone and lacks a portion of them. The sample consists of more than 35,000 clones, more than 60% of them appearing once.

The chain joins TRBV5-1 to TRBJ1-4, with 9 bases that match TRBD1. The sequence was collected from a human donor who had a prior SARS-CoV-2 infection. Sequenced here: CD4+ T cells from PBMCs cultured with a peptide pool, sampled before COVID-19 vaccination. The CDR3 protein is CASSLSGQGPEKLFF. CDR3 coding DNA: TGCGCCAGCAGCTTGTCGGGACAGGGTCCGGAAAAACTGTTTTTT.